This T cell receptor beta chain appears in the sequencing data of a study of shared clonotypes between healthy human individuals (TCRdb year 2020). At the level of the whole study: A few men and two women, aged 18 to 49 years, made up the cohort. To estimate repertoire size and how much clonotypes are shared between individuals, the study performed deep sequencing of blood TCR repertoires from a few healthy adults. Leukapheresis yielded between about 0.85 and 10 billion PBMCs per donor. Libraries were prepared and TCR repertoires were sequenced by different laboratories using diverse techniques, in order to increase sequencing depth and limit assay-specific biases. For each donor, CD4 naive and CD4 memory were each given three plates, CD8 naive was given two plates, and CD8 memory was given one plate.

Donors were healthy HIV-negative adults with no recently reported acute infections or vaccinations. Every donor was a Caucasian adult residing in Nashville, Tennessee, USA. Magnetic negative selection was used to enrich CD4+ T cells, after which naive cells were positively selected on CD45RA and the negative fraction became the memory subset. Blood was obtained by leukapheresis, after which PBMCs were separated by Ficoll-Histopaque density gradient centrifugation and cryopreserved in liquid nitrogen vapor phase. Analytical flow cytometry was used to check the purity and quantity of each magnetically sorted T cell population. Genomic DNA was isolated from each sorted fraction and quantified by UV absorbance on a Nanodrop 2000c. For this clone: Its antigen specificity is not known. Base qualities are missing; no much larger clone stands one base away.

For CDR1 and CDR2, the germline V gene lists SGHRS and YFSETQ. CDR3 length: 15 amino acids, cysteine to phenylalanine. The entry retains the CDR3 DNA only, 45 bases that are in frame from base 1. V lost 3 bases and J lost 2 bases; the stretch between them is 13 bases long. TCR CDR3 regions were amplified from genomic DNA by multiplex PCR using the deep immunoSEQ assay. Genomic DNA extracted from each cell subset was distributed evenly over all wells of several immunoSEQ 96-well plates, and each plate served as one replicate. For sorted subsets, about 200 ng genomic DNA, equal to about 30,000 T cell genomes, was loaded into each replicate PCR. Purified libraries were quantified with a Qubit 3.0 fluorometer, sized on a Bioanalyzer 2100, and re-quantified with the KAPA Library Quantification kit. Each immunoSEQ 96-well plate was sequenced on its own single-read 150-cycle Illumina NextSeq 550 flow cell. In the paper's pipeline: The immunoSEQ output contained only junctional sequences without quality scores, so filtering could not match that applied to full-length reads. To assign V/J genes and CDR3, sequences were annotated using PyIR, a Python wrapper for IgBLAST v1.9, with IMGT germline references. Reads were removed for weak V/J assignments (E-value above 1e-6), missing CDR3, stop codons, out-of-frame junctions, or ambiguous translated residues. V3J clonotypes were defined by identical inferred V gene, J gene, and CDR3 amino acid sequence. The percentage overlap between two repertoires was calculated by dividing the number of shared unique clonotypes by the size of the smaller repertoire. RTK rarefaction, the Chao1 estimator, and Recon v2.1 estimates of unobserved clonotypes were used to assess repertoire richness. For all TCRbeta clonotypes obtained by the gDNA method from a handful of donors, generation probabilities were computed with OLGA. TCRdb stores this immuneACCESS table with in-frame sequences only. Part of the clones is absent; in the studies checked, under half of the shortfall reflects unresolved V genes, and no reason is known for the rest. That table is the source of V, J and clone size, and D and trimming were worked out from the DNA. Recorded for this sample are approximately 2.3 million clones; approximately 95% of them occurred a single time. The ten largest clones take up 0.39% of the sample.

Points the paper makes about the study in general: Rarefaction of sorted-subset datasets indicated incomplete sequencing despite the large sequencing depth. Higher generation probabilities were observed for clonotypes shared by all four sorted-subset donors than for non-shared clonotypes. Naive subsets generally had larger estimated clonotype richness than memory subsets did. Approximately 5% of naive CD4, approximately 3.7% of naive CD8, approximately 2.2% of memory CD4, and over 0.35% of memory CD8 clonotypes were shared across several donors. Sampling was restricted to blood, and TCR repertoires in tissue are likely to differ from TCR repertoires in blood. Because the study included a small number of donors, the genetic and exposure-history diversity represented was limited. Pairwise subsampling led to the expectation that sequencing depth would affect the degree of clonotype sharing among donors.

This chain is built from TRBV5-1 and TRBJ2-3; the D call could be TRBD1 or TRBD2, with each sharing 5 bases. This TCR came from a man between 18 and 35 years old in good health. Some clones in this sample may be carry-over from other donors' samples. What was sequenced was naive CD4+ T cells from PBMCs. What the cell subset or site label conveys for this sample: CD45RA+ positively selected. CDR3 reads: CASSYSPGTTDTQYF. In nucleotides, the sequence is TGCGCCAGCAGCTATTCCCCGGGGACCACAGATACGCAGTATTTT.